Shown below are 30 T cell receptor beta chains from a single sample sequenced in a study of OX40 agonist ivuxolimab in advanced cancers. Only in-frame clones appear in the TCRdb table, and some are missing; sequencing was by immunoSEQ multiplex PCR. This repertoire shows 30,000 to 45,000 clones, approximately 80% found once; its top ten account for about an eighth. The source was CD4+ or CD8+ T cells sorted from blood, collected in a trial of the OX40 agonist ivuxolimab. Receptors were obtained from an adult with an advanced solid tumor such as melanoma, head and neck, liver or kidney cancer.

This chain uses TRBV2 with TRBJ2-7; D uncertain. This CDR3 spans 13 amino acids. The V end was cut by 2 bases, the J end by 6 bases, with 11 bases between. Germline values: CDR1 SNHLY, CDR2 FYNNEI. The CDR3 coding sequence is TGTGCCAGCAGTGAACGCCGCGGTGGCGAGCAGTACTTC. The encoded protein is CASSERRGGEQYF.

The chain has TRBV28 and TRBJ2-5; TRBD1 matches 7 bases. The J call may be mistaken, given a closer DNA end match to TRBJ2-7. Germline CDR1 MDHEN, CDR2 SYDVKM. CDR3 length: 14 residues. CDR3: CASSITGASYEQYF. The CDR3 coding sequence is TGTGCCAGCAGTATAACAGGGGCGTCCTACGAGCAGTACTTC.

The chain is built from TRBV6-5 and TRBJ2-7, with D possibly called TRBD1 or TRBD2 (5 bases each). Germline CDR1 and CDR2: MNHEY and SVGAGI. The CDR3 loop spans 15 amino acids. Trimming took off 6 bases at V and 3 bases at J, with 18 bases between the two ends. The DNA of the CDR3 is TGTGCCAGCAGACCCGCCGAGGGGCTTGTCTACGAGCAGTACTTC. It translates to CASRPAEGLVYEQYF.

The rearrangement uses TRBV6-5 and TRBJ2-7; 8 bases match TRBD1. The CDR3 is 14 amino acids. The junction had 4 bases not matched to a gene; V was cut back by 2 bases and J by 4 bases. Germline lookup yields CDR1 MNHEY and CDR2 SVGAGI. CDR3 protein: CASSYLTGAYEQYF. The DNA of the CDR3 is TGTGCCAGCAGTTACCTGACAGGGGCTTACGAGCAGTACTTC.

The rearrangement links TRBV7-3 to TRBJ1-1; D not certain. The germline gives CDR1 SGHTA, CDR2 FQGTGA. The CDR3 is 13 residues long. V gave up 0 bases and J gave up 5 bases, with 7 bases separating them. In nucleotides, the CDR3 is TGTGCCAGCAGCTTAACGATGGCGACTGAAGCTTTCTTT. Protein sequence: CASSLTMATEAFF.

The V and J genes are TRBV5-4 and TRBJ1-5, with TRBD1 as a possible D gene (6 bases). This CDR3 has 15 amino acids. The germline V gene encodes CDR1 SGHNT and CDR2 YYREEE (reference sequence). Trimming cost V 4 bases and J 4 bases, with 15 bases left between them. The CDR3 loop is CASSLGAEANQPQHF. As DNA, the CDR3 is TGTGCCAGCAGCCTGGGGGCTGAGGCGAATCAGCCCCAGCATTTT.

CDR3 bases: TGTGCCAGCAGCTTGGGCGGAAGTACCTACGAGCAGTACTTC. Residues: CASSLGGSTYEQYF. The V gene is TRBV7-9, the J gene TRBJ2-7; D ambiguous. The CDR3 runs to 14 residues. V lost 3 bases and J lost 2, with 11 bases in between. Germline values: CDR1 SEHNR, CDR2 FQNEAQ (reference sequence).

The V gene is TRBV5-1, the J gene TRBJ2-5; no reliable D call. The V end was cut by 0 bases, the J end by 4 bases, with 4 bases between. Per the germline V gene, CDR1 is SGHRS and CDR2 is YFSETQ. The CDR3 has 12 amino acids. Written as DNA, the CDR3 is TGCGCCAGCAGCTTGGCGGGAGAGACCCAGTACTTC. Residues: CASSLAGETQYF.

The chain joins TRBV2 to TRBJ1-2; 9 positions match TRBD1. CDR1 SNHLY and CDR2 FYNNEI come from the germline V gene. The CDR3 consists of 14 residues. After removal of 4 bases from V and 1 base from J, the junction contained 1 base not matched to a gene. The CDR3 sequence is CASSGGQGNYGYTF. The DNA for the CDR3 is TGTGCCAGCAGTGGGGGACAGGGTAACTATGGCTACACCTTC. Combining the CDR3 with reference TRBV2 and TRBJ1-2 gives the whole variable domain EPEVTQTPSHQVTQMGQEVILRCVPISNHLYFYWYRQILGQKVEFLVSFYNNEISEKSEIFDDQFSVERPDGSNFTLKIRSTKLEDSAMYFCASSGGQGNYGYTFGSGTRLTVV.

The CDR3 protein is CASSLGTGSGGGPQHF. CDR3 nucleotides: TGCGCCAGCAGCTTGGGGACAGGTAGCGGTGGGGGGCCCCAGCATTTT. V and J are TRBV5-1 and TRBJ1-5; 7 nucleotides align to TRBD1. V was clipped by 0 bases and J by 9 bases; unmatched bases: 12. This CDR3 comprises 16 residues. Germline V gene sequence: CDR1 SGHRS, CDR2 YFSETQ. Using reference TRBV5-1 and TRBJ1-5 for the parts outside the CDR3, the full variable domain is KAGVTQTPRYLIKTRGQQVTLSCSPISGHRSVSWYQQTPGQGLQFLFEYFSETQRNKGNFPGRFSGRQFSNSRSEMNVSTLELGDSALYLCASSLGTGSGGGPQHFGDGTRLSIL.

The chain uses TRBV15 and TRBJ1-2; tentatively, D is TRBD1 (6 bases). Trimming pared 5 bases from V and 4 bases from J, leaving 17 bases between. This CDR3 spans 15 amino acids. Germline-derived CDR1 and CDR2 are LNHNV and YYDKDF (reference sequence). The CDR3 nucleotides read TGTGCCACCAGCCGAGCCTTGGGACAACTCTATGGCTACACCTTC. Translated: CATSRALGQLYGYTF.

The rearrangement uses TRBV27 and TRBJ2-3, with unresolved D. V gave up 3 bases and J gave up 0 bases, with 10 bases separating them. CDR3 size: 15 residues. Germline V CDR1 and CDR2: MNHEY, SMNVEV (reference sequence). DNA for the CDR3: TGTGCCAGCAGTTTGTGGGCGGATAGCACAGATACGCAGTATTTT. It yields the protein CASSLWADSTDTQYF.

This sequence joins TRBV27 and TRBJ1-4, with no clear D. Germline loops: CDR1 MNHEY, CDR2 SMNVEV (reference sequence). The CDR3 is 13 amino acids. V gave up 6 bases and J gave up 7 bases, with 12 bases separating them. CDR3 sequence (DNA): TGTGCCAGCAGACCCAGGACGTCTGAAAAACTGTTTTTT. Protein sequence: CASRPRTSEKLFF.

Only a few counts were recorded for this clone. This rearrangement joins TRBV2 to TRBJ1-1, with unresolved D. CDR3 length: 11 amino acids. V lost 4 bases and J lost 8, with 8 bases in between. Germline lookup yields CDR1 SNHLY and CDR2 FYNNEI. CDR3 DNA: TGTGCCAGCAGTGTACGGGTCGAAGCTTTCTTT. As protein: CASSVRVEAFF.

This clone came up a few times. The chain joins TRBV2 to TRBJ2-2; 11 bases agree with TRBD2. Trimming took 2 bases from V and 1 from J; bases not matched to a gene: 12. This CDR3 has 20 residues. The germline gives CDR1 SNHLY, CDR2 FYNNEI. The CDR3 loop reads CASSEFGLAGGFGNTGELFF. The CDR3 coding sequence is TGTGCCAGCAGTGAATTTGGGCTAGCGGGAGGTTTTGGGAACACCGGGGAGCTGTTTTTT.

The genes are TRBV6-5 and TRBJ2-7; 9 positions match TRBD2. Unmatched junction bases numbered 3, after V lost 8 bases and J lost 1 base. CDR3 length: 13 amino acids. Germline V gives CDR1 MNHEY, CDR2 SVGAGI. The CDR3 spells CASGAGGSYEQYF. The CDR3 DNA reads TGTGCCAGCGGAGCGGGAGGTTCCTACGAGCAGTACTTC.

About this clone itself: Distinct nucleotide sequences in the sample also encode this CDR3. This sequence joins TRBV27 and TRBJ2-7; weak D call: TRBD2 (6 bases). CDR3 size: 15 residues. The V end lost 2 bases, the J end lost 6 bases, and 17 bases lay between the germline ends. Germline CDR1 and CDR2: MNHEY and SMNVEV (reference sequence). The CDR3 nucleotides are TGTGCCAGCAGTTTACGGGACTGGTCGAGCAGCGAGCAGTACTTC. Its protein product is CASSLRDWSSSEQYF.

This chain uses TRBV9 with TRBJ1-3; 7 bases fit TRBD1. From germline, CDR1 is SGDLS and CDR2 YYNGEE. Trimming took 0 bases from V and 8 from J; bases not matched to a gene: 8. The CDR3 has 15 amino acids. The CDR3 coding sequence is TGTGCCAGCAGCGTAGAAGCGGCAGGGGGAGACACCATATATTTT. It specifies CASSVEAAGGDTIYF.

The chain is built from TRBV6-1 and TRBJ2-7, with 9 nucleotides matching TRBD1. This CDR3 is built from 16 residues. Germline-derived CDR1 and CDR2 are MNHNS and SASEGT. The V segment lost 4 bases and the J segment 2 bases; nucleotides outside the gene matches: 9. The CDR3 loop is CASSASPGQGTYEQYF. CDR3 nucleotides: TGTGCCAGCAGTGCATCACCGGGACAGGGCACCTACGAGCAGTACTTC.

V and J are TRBV6-5 and TRBJ2-1, with 14 bases matching TRBD2. Losses at the gene ends were 5 bases for V and 10 bases for J; bases not matched to a gene: 4. This CDR3 is 14 amino acids long. Germline V gives CDR1 MNHEY, CDR2 SVGAGI. The CDR3 loop is CASSRLAGGEEQFF. The DNA for the CDR3 is TGTGCCAGCAGTAGACTAGCGGGAGGGGAGGAGCAGTTCTTC.

This clone is classed as medium-sized (0.01 to 0.1%). This sequence joins TRBV30 and TRBJ1-2; 8 positions match TRBD1. CDR1 is GTSNPN and CDR2 is SVGIG in the germline V gene (reference sequence). V lost 3 bases to trimming and J lost 4 bases; unmatched junction nucleotides: 4. CDR3 length equals 13 residues. The CDR3 DNA reads TGTGCCTGGAGCAGGGGGCAAATCTATGGCTACACCTTC. Its translation is CAWSRGQIYGYTF.

V is TRBV19 and J is TRBJ2-3, with 10 bases identical to TRBD2. Germline loops: CDR1 LNHDA, CDR2 SQIVND (reference sequence). V lost 5 bases to trimming and J lost 2 bases; unmatched junction nucleotides: 7. The CDR3 has 16 amino acids. The CDR3 sequence is CASSAWTSGNTDTQYF. The CDR3 DNA is TGTGCCAGTAGTGCCTGGACTAGCGGAAACACAGATACGCAGTATTTT.

The chain employs TRBV5-1 and TRBJ1-1; TRBD1 matches at 7 bases. With V trimmed by 8 bases and J by 5 bases, 6 bases remained unmatched. Germline values: CDR1 SGHRS, CDR2 YFSETQ. The length of the CDR3 is 12 residues. The CDR3 here is CASNRGGTEAFF. In DNA, the CDR3 is TGCGCCAGTAACAGGGGAGGGACTGAAGCTTTCTTT. Using reference TRBV5-1 and TRBJ1-1 for the parts outside the CDR3, the full variable domain is KAGVTQTPRYLIKTRGQQVTLSCSPISGHRSVSWYQQTPGQGLQFLFEYFSETQRNKGNFPGRFSGRQFSNSRSEMNVSTLELGDSALYLCASNRGGTEAFFGQGTRLTVV.

The rearrangement links TRBV7-8 to TRBJ2-7, with D possibly TRBD2 on 6 matching bases. Germline-derived CDR1 and CDR2 are SGHVS and FQNEAQ. This CDR3 is 14 amino acids long. The ends were cut back, 2 bases at V and 6 bases at J, with 14 bases in the middle. The CDR3, as DNA: TGTGCCAGCAGCTTATCTTTCGCGGGGACCGAGCAGTACTTC. Its translation: CASSLSFAGTEQYF.

The chain combines TRBV18 with TRBJ2-7; the match to TRBD2 covers 11 bases. The CDR3 contains 14 residues. V was pared by 6 bases and J by 3 bases, with 4 bases of the junction left unmatched. Germline V lookup: CDR1 KGHSH, CDR2 LQKENI. This CDR3 reads CASSLAGGLYEQYF. For the CDR3, the DNA is TGTGCCAGCTCCCTAGCGGGAGGCCTCTACGAGCAGTACTTC.

The chain employs TRBV5-6 and TRBJ2-7; D may be TRBD2 (5 bases). Trimming stripped 2 bases from V and 3 bases from J, with 12 bases between. CDR1 is SGHDT, CDR2 YYEEEE, per germline. This CDR3 contains 14 residues. CDR3 residues: CASSFGLALYEQYF. The CDR3, as DNA: TGTGCCAGCAGCTTCGGACTGGCCCTCTACGAGCAGTACTTC.

By share, this clone ranks as medium-sized. This sequence joins TRBV28 and TRBJ1-1; D may be TRBD1 (6 bases). Germline CDR1 is MDHEN and CDR2 is SYDVKM. V was trimmed by 2 bases and J by 4 bases, leaving 11 bases between them. The CDR3 totals 14 residues. The CDR3 region is CASSLQGQGTEAFF. The CDR3 coding sequence is TGTGCCAGCAGTTTACAGGGGCAGGGCACTGAAGCTTTCTTT.

The chain joins TRBV5-1 to TRBJ2-3, with TRBD1 identical over 8 bases. Germline V lookup: CDR1 SGHRS, CDR2 YFSETQ. This CDR3 has 16 amino acids. V was clipped by 3 bases and J by 7 bases; unmatched bases: 13. In DNA form, the CDR3 reads TGCGCCAGCAGCTCGAAACCGGGACAGGACACTTATACGCAGTATTTT. Its translation is CASSSKPGQDTYTQYF.

This rearrangement joins TRBV21-1 to TRBJ1-2; the DNA was not used to check the table's D call, TRBD1. TRBV21-1 represents a pseudogene. This CDR3 region has 15 residues. The CDR3 spells CASSNPQGTDYGYTF. In nucleotides, the CDR3 is TGTGCCAGCAGCAACCCACAAGGGACAGACTATGGCTACACCTTC.

The chain couples TRBV28 to TRBJ1-2; D ambiguous. The CDR3 has 14 amino acids. Germline CDR1 MDHEN, CDR2 SYDVKM. Trimming cost V 6 bases and J 5 bases, with 16 bases left between them. Written as DNA, the CDR3 is TGTGCCAGCAGCCCTCCGGGAGTCCTATATGGCTACACCTTC. It translates to CASSPPGVLYGYTF.